What follows describes a single T cell receptor (beta chain). These data originate in a study of blood T cell repertoires in COVID-19. Across the whole study: Acute-phase and convalescent COVID-19 samples originated in the United States, Italy and Spain.

Symptom resolution, clearance, or two negative PCRs marked the recovered donors of Cohort 3. V was cut by 0 bases and J by 3 bases, with 13 bases left in between. The CDR3 totals 15 residues. CDR1 and CDR2 from the germline V gene are SGHRS and YFSETQ. Libraries were prepared by immunoSEQ multiplex PCR; TCRdb keeps only in-frame clonotypes and omits some of them. The sample shows 220,000 or so clones, 84% of them seen only once. The chain recombines TRBV5-1 with TRBJ2-7; the D gene is possibly TRBD1 (6 bases). The TCR was taken from a woman aged 40 to 50 who had recovered from COVID-19. The sequenced material came from PBMCs or T cells enriched from blood (not recorded which). The CDR3 coding sequence is TGCGCCAGCAGCTTGGGGCCGAGACAGGACTACGAGCAGTACTTC. Its protein product is CASSLGPRQDYEQYF.